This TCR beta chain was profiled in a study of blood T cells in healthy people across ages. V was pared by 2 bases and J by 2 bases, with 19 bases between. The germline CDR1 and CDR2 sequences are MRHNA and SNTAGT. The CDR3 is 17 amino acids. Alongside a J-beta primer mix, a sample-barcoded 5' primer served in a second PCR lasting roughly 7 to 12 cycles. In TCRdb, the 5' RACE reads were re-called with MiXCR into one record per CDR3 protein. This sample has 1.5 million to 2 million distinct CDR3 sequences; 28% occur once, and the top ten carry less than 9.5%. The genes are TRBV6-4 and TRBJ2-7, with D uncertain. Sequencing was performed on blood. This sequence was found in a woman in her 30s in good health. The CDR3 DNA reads TGTGCCAGCAGTGACAGGTTTCCCCACACGAACGCCTACGAGCAGTACTTC. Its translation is CASSDRFPHTNAYEQYF.